What follows are 14 T cell receptor beta chains derived from one specimen sequenced in a study of identical twins (dated by TCRdb to 2016 to 2017). The method was 5' RACE. Sequencing took place on an Illumina HiSeq 2000. The public sequencing data were trimmed at Q25 with fastp and processed into clonotypes with MiXCR by TCRdb, which kept only in-frame beta chains. Identical CDR3 protein sequences are pooled into one entry, listed with their most common genes and DNA. This sample lists around 470,000 distinct CDR3 sequences; 14% were detected once. Around 0.57% of the sample rests with the top ten. In addition, the sample was reused for a study of yellow fever vaccine responses in identical twins.

The material sequenced was CD4+ T cells sorted from blood. Receptor source: a woman under 30 in good health.

This clonotype was counted many times. The CDR3 protein is CASSSIYPYEQYF. The CDR3 DNA is TGTGCCAGCAGTTCGATCTACCCGTACGAGCAGTACTTC. This chain links TRBV12-3 or TRBV12-4 with TRBJ2-7; no definite D call. The CDR3 consists of 13 residues. Trimming left V 4 bases short and J 4 bases short, with 11 bases between.

J is TRBJ2-1 and V is TRBV5-1, with TRBD1 matching 11 bases. V trimming: 3 bases; J trimming: 8 bases; junction bases outside the gene matches: 7. This CDR3 comprises 15 residues. CDR1 is SGHRS and CDR2 is YFSETQ in the germline V gene. In DNA, the CDR3 is TGCGCCAGCAGCTCGGACAGGGGGCGGACGGATGAGCAGTTCTTC. Translation gives CASSSDRGRTDEQFF.

This clonotype appeared a few times. The chain combines TRBV29-1 with TRBJ1-3, with D perhaps TRBD1 (6 bases). Between the trimmed V and J ends, which lost 6 bases and 2 bases, there was a span of 11 bases. This CDR3 contains 13 residues. Germline CDR1 and CDR2: SQVTM and ANQGSEA. The CDR3 spells CSVTEGAGNTIYF. In nucleotides, the CDR3 is TGCAGCGTGACGGAGGGGGCTGGAAACACCATATATTTT.

This chain uses TRBV5-1 with TRBJ1-4; TRBD1 might be the D (6 bases). CDR3 length: 13 amino acids. The germline V and J ends were trimmed by 2 bases and 8 bases, with 10 bases remaining between them. Germline assignment: CDR1 SGHRS and CDR2 YFSETQ. Here the CDR3 DNA reads TGCGCCAGCAGCTTCCAAACAGGGGAAAAACTGTTTTTT. Protein product: CASSFQTGEKLFF.

The rearrangement joins TRBV3-1 to TRBJ1-6; D gene uncertain. The CDR3 spans 12 residues. V was pared by 2 bases and J by 9 bases, with 5 bases between. CDR1 LGHDT and CDR2 YNNKEL come from the germline V gene (reference sequence). DNA for the CDR3: TGTGCCAGCAGCCAATCCATTTCACCCCTCCACTTT. It translates to CASSQSISPLHF.

This clonotype was recorded a few times. The V and J genes are TRBV28 and TRBJ2-4; D uncertain. The CDR3 loop spans 15 amino acids. V was clipped by 2 bases and J by 0 bases, with 8 bases between them. The germline gives CDR1 MDHEN, CDR2 SYDVKM. The chain's CDR3 is CASSLGLLAKNIQYF. CDR3 coding DNA: TGTGCCAGCAGTTTAGGGCTTTTAGCCAAAAACATTCAGTACTTC. The full variable domain, its missing parts supplied by reference TRBV28 and TRBJ2-4, is DVKVTQSSRYLVKRTGEKVFLECVQDMDHENMFWYRQDPGLGLRLIYFSYDVKMKEKGDIPEGYSVSREKKERFSLILESASTNQTSMYLCASSLGLLAKNIQYFGAGTRLSVL.

This clonotype was observed a few times. This rearrangement joins TRBV3-1 to TRBJ1-5; no clear D. V was pared by 5 bases and J by 0 bases, with 17 bases between. Germline CDR1 is LGHDT and CDR2 is YNNKEL (reference sequence). The CDR3 sequence is 17 residues long. Written as DNA, the CDR3 is TGTGCCAGCAGCTCGACTCGGGATGGGAATAGCAATCAGCCCCAGCATTTT. This codes for CASSSTRDGNSNQPQHF.

The rearrangement links TRBV11-3 to TRBJ2-2; D might be TRBD1 (6 bases). V dropped 5 bases and J dropped 1 base, with 14 bases sitting between them. The CDR3 is made up of 16 amino acids. Germline assignment: CDR1 SGHNT and CDR2 YENEEA. CDR3 sequence reads: CASSLTGTRNTGELFF. In nucleotides, the CDR3 is TGTGCCAGCAGCCTAACCGGGACACGGAACACCGGGGAGCTGTTTTTT.

This clonotype has only a few counts. One end of the junction varies from germline; a read error may be responsible. The chain has TRBV6-4 and TRBJ2-1; no reliable D call. The CDR3 is 12 amino acids. Germline lookup yields CDR1 MRHNA and CDR2 SNTAGT. CDR3 in amino acids: CASSDEEQADVF. In DNA form, the CDR3 reads TGTGCCAGCAGTGATGAAGAGCAGGCCGATGTCTTC.

This clonotype was seen more than once but under ten times. The chain uses TRBV29-1 and TRBJ2-7; D not resolved. CDR1 and CDR2 (germline): SQVTM, ANQGSEA. The CDR3 runs to 12 residues. Trimming removed 5 bases at V and 2 bases at J, with 10 bases between. In DNA form, the CDR3 reads TGCAGCGTTAAGCGAGAGGCCTACGAGCAGTACTTC. Translation gives CSVKREAYEQYF.

The CDR3 DNA is TGTGCCTGGAGTGGACAGACAGGGGAGTATTCACCCCTCCACTTT. It translates to CAWSGQTGEYSPLHF. This chain joins TRBV30 and TRBJ1-6, with 8 bases lining up with TRBD1. The CDR3 totals 15 residues. V trimming: 1 base; J trimming: 8 bases; junction bases outside the gene matches: 7. CDR1 is GTSNPN, CDR2 SVGIG, per germline (reference sequence).

The CDR3 nucleotides are TGTGCCAGCAGCCAAGCGACTAGCGGGAGCGTTGGGCAAGAGACCCAGTACTTC. Translation: CASSQATSGSVGQETQYF. The chain carries TRBV4-2 and TRBJ2-5; 12 bases line up with TRBD2. The J segment lost 2 bases and the V segment lost 1 base, leaving 8 bases of the junction unmatched. The germline V gene encodes CDR1 LGHNA and CDR2 YNFKEQ. There are 18 residues in the CDR3.

The V gene is TRBV19, the J gene TRBJ2-3, with D hard to call. The CDR3 has 14 residues. Trimming stripped 6 bases from V and 4 bases from J, with 14 bases between. CDR1 and CDR2 (germline): LNHDA, SQIVND (reference sequence). CDR3 protein: CASRNKGIADTQYF. The CDR3 coding sequence is TGTGCCAGTAGGAACAAAGGGATAGCAGATACGCAGTATTTT.

A note on this clonotype: No conserved phenylalanine or tryptophan is present at the end of the CDR3, so a read error is the likely explanation. The DNA is omitted, as the CDR3 cannot be located on it reliably, and the CDR3 follows TCRdb's listing. CDR3 sequence reads: CASTDPHPGS. The chain uses TRBV23-1 and TRBJ2-5; the DNA was not compared with TRBD1, the D call given in the table. TRBV23-1 is classed as an ORF, of uncertain function. The CDR3 comprises 10 residues, both ends counted.